These T cell receptor beta chains were read from a single sample in a study. TCRdb re-called the RT-PCR reads through MiXCR, storing one row per CDR3 protein. Counted here are about 680,000 distinct CDR3 sequences, approximately 15% occurring once; the ten biggest clones make up 3% to 4.5%. Input material: memory CD4+ T cells from blood. The origin of the receptors is a female donor in good health, serving as a healthy control. The conserved cysteine and the conserved F or W are not part of the CDR3 here. Each record gives: V gene, clone size, J gene, CDR3 protein. The size of a clone is reported for some rows only, either as once, few or many, or as a class for expanded clones.

>TRBV27|.|TRBJ1-4
ASSGIGQGRSEKLF
>TRBV6-6|many|TRBJ2-7
ASRRGGGQAEQY
>TRBV5-1|.|TRBJ2-7
ASSLWQGDYEQY
>TRBV27|.|TRBJ1-6
ASSFGGSPLH
>TRBV6-6|many|TRBJ2-7
ASSIPSGTYEQY
>TRBV20-1|many|TRBJ2-3
SAGAGDTQY
>TRBV20-1|few|TRBJ1-3
SAPDRGNTIY
>TRBV5-1|many|TRBJ2-5
ASSLTGGETQY
>TRBV5-1|few|TRBJ1-3
ASSPGPGSGNTIY
>TRBV7-2|.|TRBJ1-2
ASSQTGVGDGYT
>TRBV7-8|few|TRBJ1-2
ASSSWDSLYGYT
>TRBV5-1|.|TRBJ2-2
ASSWLFQGAGELF
>TRBV20-1|many|TRBJ1-1
SARQGWDTEAF
>TRBV29-1|.|TRBJ2-2
SARDRGGSGTGELF
>TRBV20-1|many|TRBJ2-7
SASRSEAGGEQY
>TRBV24-1|.|TRBJ2-1
ATSDIEGQGGGQF
>TRBV6-6|many|TRBJ2-5
ASSYPAGLKTQY
>TRBV5-5|many|TRBJ2-1
ASSTRDRGI
>TRBV28|.|TRBJ1-4
ASGVFNEKLF
>TRBV7-9|few|TRBJ1-5
ASALGSDQPQH
>TRBV10-3|.|TRBJ2-3
AIRLGLAGSDTQY
>TRBV29-1|few|TRBJ2-5
SGGPGRGQQETQY
>TRBV4-3|many|TRBJ1-1
ASSQGMRGRPF
>TRBV18|few|TRBJ1-4
ASSPTEGEKLF
>TRBV3-1|.|TRBJ2-7
ASSPRGSGSAYEQY
>TRBV12-3/TRBV12-4|many|TRBJ1-1
ASSTVSTEAF
>TRBV12-3/TRBV12-4|few|TRBJ1-3
ASSARATNTIY
>TRBV5-1|few|TRBJ2-3
ASSPPSSTDTQY
>TRBV27|few|TRBJ1-4
ASSSLTGTGGDKKLF
>TRBV18|.|TRBJ1-4
ASSPNRAGNEKLF
>TRBV5-1|.|TRBJ1-2
ASSFTGGEGYGYT
>TRBV20-1|.|TRBJ2-7
SAPPGQGENEQY
>TRBV10-2|few|TRBJ2-2
ASSDWTDTGELF
>TRBV27|.|TRBJ2-1
ASSRQGAFAYNEQF
>TRBV4-3|.|TRBJ2-1
ASSQVFNYNEQF
>TRBV7-2|few|TRBJ2-5
ASSPQAPTVQETQY
>TRBV5-1|.|TRBJ2-1
ASSPQGPGTYNEQF
>TRBV6-5|many|TRBJ1-2
ASSYSGGGDYGYT
>TRBV20-1|.|TRBJ1-3
SMNREAGNTIY
>TRBV6-5|.|TRBJ2-1
ASSYSGTGVNQQF
>TRBV20-1|.|TRBJ2-5
SAPRGTGETQY
>TRBV7-2|few|TRBJ1-3
ASSQGRDTIY
>TRBV18|.|TRBJ2-1
ASYSLAGVDEQF
>TRBV5-5|many|TRBJ2-2
ASSLGQGPLGELF
>TRBV18|.|TRBJ2-4
ASSLLPGQDIQY
>TRBV20-1|many|TRBJ2-7
SARPSASYEQY
>TRBV24-1|few|TRBJ2-1
ATSRQGTGAYNEQF
>TRBV4-3|few|TRBJ2-1
ASAIGPSGGVEQF
>TRBV7-2|many|TRBJ2-7
ASSSRFNSYEQY
>TRBV4-1|few|TRBJ1-2
ASSQDPSSVLIYGYT
>TRBV20-1|many|TRBJ2-3
SAAWASGEDTDTQY
>TRBV5-1|many|TRBJ2-7
ASSPGDRGRGYEQY
>TRBV20-1|.|TRBJ1-2
SARRSLGGNYGYT